The 31 T cell receptor beta chains presented below share a single source sample, sequenced in a study of blood T cell repertoires in COVID-19. Profiling relied on immunoSEQ multiplex PCR, and the TCRdb table lists in-frame clones only, not all of them. This sample carries around 300,000 clones, approximately 83% of them seen once, and the ten largest clones take approximately 9.9%. The sequenced sample consisted of peripheral blood. These receptors came from a woman aged 70 to 79 with acute or convalescent COVID-19.

The V gene is TRBV5-6, the J gene TRBJ2-7; 8 bases are a match to TRBD2. This CDR3 is 16 amino acids long. The V gene end was trimmed by 4 bases and the J gene end by 3 bases; junction bases not matched to a gene: 12. CDR1 is SGHDT and CDR2 is YYEEEE in the germline V gene. CDR3 sequence (DNA): TGTGCCAGCAGCCCGCTCGGGGCGGGGGGAAACTACGAGCAGTACTTC. Residues: CASSPLGAGGNYEQYF.

This clone was detected once. The chain carries TRBV7-2 and TRBJ1-1; D ambiguous. Germline loops: CDR1 SGHTA, CDR2 FQGNSA. There are 14 residues in the CDR3. Between the trimmed V and J ends, which lost 3 bases and 4 bases, there was a span of 12 bases. In DNA, the CDR3 is TGTGCCAGCAGCTTGAGGCCCGTCCCCACTGAAGCTTTCTTT. Amino acid sequence: CASSLRPVPTEAFF.

The rearrangement links TRBV12-3 or TRBV12-4 to TRBJ2-2; D ambiguous. V gave up 3 bases and J gave up 2 bases, with 4 bases separating them. The CDR3 consists of 13 residues. This CDR3 reads CASSFRNTGELFF. For the CDR3, the DNA is TGTGCCAGCAGTTTCCGTAACACCGGGGAGCTGTTTTTT.

This clone was seen only once. This chain uses TRBV7-2 with TRBJ2-5, with D possibly TRBD2 on 6 matching bases. The CDR3 is made up of 14 amino acids. With 5 bases removed from V and 0 bases from J, the gap between germline ends came to 10 bases. The germline CDR1 and CDR2 sequences are SGHTA and FQGNSA. CDR3 sequence reads: CASSVGLNQETQYF. The CDR3 DNA reads as TGTGCCAGCAGCGTGGGACTGAACCAAGAGACCCAGTACTTC.

The sample holds one count of this clone. The chain uses TRBV12-3 or TRBV12-4 and TRBJ2-2, with a possible D match to TRBD2 (6 bases). V lost 8 bases to trimming and J lost 6 bases, with 10 bases between them. The CDR3 contains 12 residues. The CDR3 coding sequence is TGTGCCAGCGCGACTAGATCCGGGGAGCTGTTTTTT. It is translated as CASATRSGELFF.

The chain carries TRBV29-1 and TRBJ2-1; 9 bases agree with TRBD2. Germline CDR1 and CDR2: SQVTM and ANQGSEA. The CDR3 is 13 amino acids. This CDR3 reads CSAGTSIKTEQFF. The DNA of the CDR3 is TGCAGTGCCGGGACTAGCATTAAGACTGAGCAGTTCTTC.

The chain employs TRBV3-1 (or the pseudogene TRBV3-2) and TRBJ2-7; maybe TRBD1 (5 bases). Germline CDR1 and CDR2: LGHDT and YNNKEL (reference sequence). Trimming took 4 bases from V and 1 from J, leaving 11 bases between them. This CDR3 has 14 residues. The DNA of the CDR3 is TGTGCCAGCAGCCCTTGGGCAGGGTCCTACGAGCAGTACTTC. Residues: CASSPWAGSYEQYF.

This chain links TRBV5-8 with TRBJ2-3; 9 bases are shared with TRBD2. Germline assignment: CDR1 SGHTS and CDR2 YDEGEE. The CDR3 runs 13 residues. V was pared by 10 bases and J by 4 bases, with 7 bases of the junction left unmatched. In DNA, the CDR3 is TGTGCCGGCTTTAGCGGGGGTTCAGATACGCAGTATTTT. It encodes CAGFSGGSDTQYF. Together with reference TRBV5-8 and TRBJ2-3, the CDR3 gives the full variable domain: EAGVTQSPTHLIKTRGQQATLRCSPISGHTSVYWYQQALGLGLQFLLWYDEGEERNRGNFPPRFSGRQFPNYSSELNVNALELEDSALYLCAGFSGGSDTQYFGPGTRLTVL.

J is TRBJ1-5 and V is TRBV20-1, with 7 bases identical to TRBD1. This CDR3 is built from 15 residues. Germline CDR1 is DFQATT and CDR2 is SNEGSKA (reference sequence). V shed 3 bases, J shed 0 bases, and the junction held 5 bases outside the gene matches. Here the CDR3 reads CSASPGTASNQPQHF. The CDR3 DNA reads as TGCAGTGCTAGTCCCGGGACAGCTAGCAATCAGCCCCAGCATTTT.

The V gene is TRBV24-1, the J gene TRBJ2-3; 7 nucleotides agree with TRBD1. There are 15 residues in the CDR3. J gave up 0 bases and V 4 bases, and 3 bases lay outside the gene matches. Germline CDR1 reads KGHDR; CDR2 reads SFDVKD. Here the CDR3 DNA reads TGTGCCACCAGTGACTTGACAGGGAGCACAGATACGCAGTATTTT. This translates into CATSDLTGSTDTQYF.

The chain uses TRBV12-1 and TRBJ2-7; the DNA was not compared with TRBD2, the D call given in the table. TRBV12-1 is a pseudogene segment. The CDR3 spans 15 residues. The CDR3 loop reads CASEILNRDSYEQYF. In DNA form, the CDR3 reads TGTGCCAGCGAGATCCTAAACCGGGACTCGTACGAGCAGTACTTC.

The rearrangement joins TRBV7-8 to TRBJ1-1; D is unclear. The CDR3 runs 12 residues. V was trimmed by 1 base and J by 6 bases, leaving 6 bases between them. CDR1 and CDR2 from the germline V gene are SGHVS and FQNEAQ. CDR3 in DNA: TGTGCCAGCAGCTTAGAGGGAGCTGAAGCTTTCTTT. Encoded protein: CASSLEGAEAFF.

The CDR3 here is CATKPRGGNTEAFF. The CDR3 nucleotides read TGCGCCACCAAACCTCGAGGCGGGAACACTGAAGCTTTCTTT. The gene calls are TRBV10-1 and TRBJ1-1; no firm D call. V lost 10 bases to trimming and J lost 1 base, with 16 bases between them. This CDR3 region has 14 residues. Germline lookup yields CDR1 WNHNN and CDR2 SYGVQD (reference sequence).

This CDR3 reads CASNQGTDNSPLHF. The CDR3 region has the DNA TGTGCCAGCAACCAGGGAACCGATAATTCACCCCTCCACTTT. V gene TRBV7-9 combines with J gene TRBJ1-6, with D perhaps TRBD1 (5 bases). V lost 7 bases and J 5 bases, leaving 12 bases between the germline ends. Germline CDR1 reads SEHNR; CDR2 reads FQNEAQ (reference sequence). This CDR3 is 14 amino acids long. The full variable domain, with the rest looked up from reference TRBV7-9 and TRBJ1-6, is DTGVSQNPRHKITKRGQNVTFRCDPISEHNRLYWYRQTLGQGPEFLTYFQNEAQLEKSRLLSDRFSAERPKGSFSTLEIQRTEQGDSAMYLCASNQGTDNSPLHFGNGTRLTVT.

This clone has only a few counts. The chain couples TRBV10-1 to TRBJ1-5; maybe TRBD1 (6 bases). CDR3 length equals 20 residues. The germline V gene has CDR1 WNHNN and CDR2 SYGVQD (reference sequence). Trimming cost V 3 bases and J 0 bases, with 24 bases left between them. CDR3 DNA sequence: TGCGCCAGCAGTGAAGTGGTCTCCGGGACACCGGTCTATAGCAATCAGCCCCAGCATTTT. It specifies CASSEVVSGTPVYSNQPQHF.

The chain has TRBV11-2 and TRBJ1-1; D possibly corresponds to TRBD1 (5 bases). Trimming left V 5 bases short and J 4 bases short, with 11 bases between. Germline-derived CDR1 and CDR2 are SGHAT and FQNNGV. The CDR3 contains 13 residues. CDR3 amino acids: CASSPGLPTEAFF. The CDR3 DNA sequence: TGTGCCAGCAGCCCGGGACTCCCCACTGAAGCTTTCTTT.

V usage is TRBV19 and J usage is TRBJ2-3; weak D call: TRBD2 (5 bases). The CDR3 runs to 15 residues. Germline lookup yields CDR1 LNHDA and CDR2 SQIVND (reference sequence). V lost 5 bases to trimming and J lost 0 bases, with 12 bases between them. Written as DNA, the CDR3 is TGTGCCAGTAGTTTAAGACTAACGAGCACAGATACGCAGTATTTT. Residues: CASSLRLTSTDTQYF.

This clone was seen only once. The chain joins TRBV5-4 to TRBJ2-7; 7 bases fit TRBD1. There are 15 residues in the CDR3. The J segment lost 5 bases and the V segment lost 5 bases, leaving 13 bases of the junction unmatched. Looked up from germline, CDR1 is SGHNT and CDR2 is YYREEE (reference sequence). The CDR3 bases are TGTGCCAGCAGGCCACAACAGGGGCTAAGCCACGAGCAGTACTTC. Translating it yields CASRPQQGLSHEQYF. The variable domain in full, completed from reference TRBV5-4 and TRBJ2-7, reads ETGVTQSPTHLIKTRGQQVTLRCSSQSGHNTVSWYQQALGQGPQFIFQYYREEENGRGNFPPRFSGLQFPNYSSELNVNALELDDSALYLCASRPQQGLSHEQYFGPGTRLTVT.

The V and J genes are TRBV7-9 and TRBJ2-2; D is perhaps TRBD2 (6 bases). The V end lost 5 bases, the J end lost 2 bases, and 18 bases lay between the germline ends. The CDR3 consists of 17 residues. The germline CDR1 and CDR2 sequences are SEHNR and FQNEAQ (reference sequence). Here the CDR3 DNA reads TGTGCCAGCAGCAAGCGGGTCTCACGAATAAACACCGGGGAGCTGTTTTTT. It translates to CASSKRVSRINTGELFF.

The rearrangement links TRBV7-9 to TRBJ1-6; maybe TRBD1 (5 bases). This CDR3 has 18 amino acids. The V and J ends lost 5 bases and 0 bases respectively, with 17 bases between them. Germline CDR1 and CDR2: SEHNR and FQNEAQ (reference sequence). In DNA, the CDR3 is TGTGCCAGCAGCCTGGTCGGGACTGCAATCTCCTATAATTCACCCCTCCACTTT. This gives the protein CASSLVGTAISYNSPLHF. The complete variable domain, with remaining parts taken from reference TRBV7-9 and TRBJ1-6, reads DTGVSQNPRHKITKRGQNVTFRCDPISEHNRLYWYRQTLGQGPEFLTYFQNEAQLEKSRLLSDRFSAERPKGSFSTLEIQRTEQGDSAMYLCASSLVGTAISYNSPLHFGNGTRLTVT.

The table lists this clone with a few counts. Other DNA sequences in the sample encode the same CDR3. V is TRBV12-3 or TRBV12-4 and J is TRBJ1-1; D perhaps matches TRBD1 (5 bases). This CDR3 has 13 residues. V was cut by 3 bases and J by 1 base, with 6 bases left in between. The CDR3 protein is CASSFTGNTEAFF. CDR3 DNA: TGTGCCAGCAGTTTCACAGGGAACACTGAAGCTTTCTTT.

The chain joins TRBV27 to TRBJ2-7; 12 bases are a match to TRBD2. Germline V gene lookup returns CDR1 MNHEY and CDR2 SMNVEV (reference sequence). The J segment lost 4 bases and the V segment lost 4 bases, leaving 2 bases of the junction unmatched. The CDR3 consists of 14 residues. This CDR3 reads CASSSGLAGYEQYF. In nucleotides, the CDR3 is TGTGCCAGCAGTTCAGGACTAGCGGGATACGAGCAGTACTTC.

The chain combines TRBV20-1 with TRBJ2-1; 8 nucleotides align to TRBD2. CDR3 length: 15 amino acids. Germline-derived CDR1 and CDR2 are DFQATT and SNEGSKA (reference sequence). V trimming: 3 bases; J trimming: 6 bases; junction bases outside the gene matches: 10. The chain's CDR3 is CSASEPAGALNEQFF. CDR3 in DNA: TGCAGTGCTAGTGAACCAGCGGGGGCCCTCAATGAGCAGTTCTTC.

The rearrangement uses TRBV5-6 and TRBJ1-1; D is possibly TRBD1 (6 bases). The germline V gene encodes CDR1 SGHDT and CDR2 YYEEEE. The CDR3 extends over 12 amino acids. Trimming took 1 base from V and 7 from J, leaving 8 bases between them. The CDR3 DNA follows: TGTGCCAGCAGCTTGAGGGGGATTGAAGCTTTCTTT. Its translation: CASSLRGIEAFF. The whole variable domain, filled in from reference TRBV5-6 and TRBJ1-1, reads DAGVTQSPTHLIKTRGQQVTLRCSPKSGHDTVSWYQQALGQGPQFIFQYYEEEERQRGNFPDRFSGHQFPNYSSELNVNALLLGDSALYLCASSLRGIEAFFGQGTRLTVV.

This clone occurred once. J is TRBJ1-2 and V is TRBV29-1; D unresolved. V was trimmed by 0 bases and J by 6 bases, leaving 11 bases between them. The germline V gene has CDR1 SQVTM and CDR2 ANQGSEA. The length of the CDR3 is 13 residues. CDR3: CSVEESGSDGYTF. DNA of the CDR3: TGCAGCGTTGAAGAATCGGGGTCGGATGGCTACACCTTC.

The rearrangement joins TRBV7-8 to TRBJ2-7, with no clear D. The CDR3 has 13 amino acids. V was cut by 0 bases and J by 3 bases, with 6 bases left in between. Germline V CDR1 and CDR2: SGHVS, FQNEAQ. For the CDR3, the DNA is TGTGCCAGCAGCTTAGCGGCCGTCTACGAGCAGTACTTC. Amino acid sequence: CASSLAAVYEQYF.

The gene calls are TRBV13 and TRBJ1-1; TRBD1 aligns across 9 bases. The CDR3 runs to 15 residues. The germline V gene has CDR1 PRHDT and CDR2 FYEKMQ (reference sequence). V shed 9 bases, J shed 3 bases, and the junction held 11 bases outside the gene matches. In DNA form, the CDR3 reads TGTGCCAGTCATTACAGGGGGCGGTGGGACACTGAAGCTTTCTTT. It is translated as CASHYRGRWDTEAFF.

The chain has TRBV27 and TRBJ2-2, with D possibly being TRBD1 (6 bases). Germline assignment: CDR1 MNHEY and CDR2 SMNVEV (reference sequence). The CDR3 length is 15 residues. V was cut by 6 bases and J by 4 bases, with 15 bases left in between. The CDR3 DNA reads as TGTGCCAGCAGCAGCGGACAGATAGGCACCGGGGAGCTGTTTTTT. It encodes CASSSGQIGTGELFF.

The chain couples TRBV2 to TRBJ2-1, with 8 bases that match TRBD1. The CDR3 extends over 15 amino acids. The junction had 12 bases not matched to a gene; V was cut back by 7 bases and J by 7 bases. Germline loops: CDR1 SNHLY, CDR2 FYNNEI. The DNA of the CDR3 is TGTGCCAGCATGTTCGGGACAGGCGAGTGGAATGAGCAGTTCTTC. Translating gives CASMFGTGEWNEQFF.

V gene TRBV4-1 combines with J gene TRBJ2-2; 8 nucleotides line up with TRBD2. V shed 4 bases, J shed 5 bases, and the junction held 6 bases outside the gene matches. Germline CDR1 MGHRA, CDR2 YSYEKL. The CDR3 covers 15 residues. The CDR3 nucleotides are TGCGCCAGCAGCCGACGGGAGGGGGGAACCGGGGAGCTGTTTTTT. Protein sequence: CASSRREGGTGELFF.

V and J are TRBV5-1 and TRBJ2-7; D is perhaps TRBD1 (6 bases). The CDR3 covers 13 residues. The V and J ends lost 1 base and 3 bases respectively, with 8 bases between them. Germline V gene data show CDR1 as SGHRS and CDR2 as YFSETQ. CDR3 nucleotides: TGCGCCAGCAGCTTGACAGGGTACTACGAGCAGTACTTC. It codes for CASSLTGYYEQYF.